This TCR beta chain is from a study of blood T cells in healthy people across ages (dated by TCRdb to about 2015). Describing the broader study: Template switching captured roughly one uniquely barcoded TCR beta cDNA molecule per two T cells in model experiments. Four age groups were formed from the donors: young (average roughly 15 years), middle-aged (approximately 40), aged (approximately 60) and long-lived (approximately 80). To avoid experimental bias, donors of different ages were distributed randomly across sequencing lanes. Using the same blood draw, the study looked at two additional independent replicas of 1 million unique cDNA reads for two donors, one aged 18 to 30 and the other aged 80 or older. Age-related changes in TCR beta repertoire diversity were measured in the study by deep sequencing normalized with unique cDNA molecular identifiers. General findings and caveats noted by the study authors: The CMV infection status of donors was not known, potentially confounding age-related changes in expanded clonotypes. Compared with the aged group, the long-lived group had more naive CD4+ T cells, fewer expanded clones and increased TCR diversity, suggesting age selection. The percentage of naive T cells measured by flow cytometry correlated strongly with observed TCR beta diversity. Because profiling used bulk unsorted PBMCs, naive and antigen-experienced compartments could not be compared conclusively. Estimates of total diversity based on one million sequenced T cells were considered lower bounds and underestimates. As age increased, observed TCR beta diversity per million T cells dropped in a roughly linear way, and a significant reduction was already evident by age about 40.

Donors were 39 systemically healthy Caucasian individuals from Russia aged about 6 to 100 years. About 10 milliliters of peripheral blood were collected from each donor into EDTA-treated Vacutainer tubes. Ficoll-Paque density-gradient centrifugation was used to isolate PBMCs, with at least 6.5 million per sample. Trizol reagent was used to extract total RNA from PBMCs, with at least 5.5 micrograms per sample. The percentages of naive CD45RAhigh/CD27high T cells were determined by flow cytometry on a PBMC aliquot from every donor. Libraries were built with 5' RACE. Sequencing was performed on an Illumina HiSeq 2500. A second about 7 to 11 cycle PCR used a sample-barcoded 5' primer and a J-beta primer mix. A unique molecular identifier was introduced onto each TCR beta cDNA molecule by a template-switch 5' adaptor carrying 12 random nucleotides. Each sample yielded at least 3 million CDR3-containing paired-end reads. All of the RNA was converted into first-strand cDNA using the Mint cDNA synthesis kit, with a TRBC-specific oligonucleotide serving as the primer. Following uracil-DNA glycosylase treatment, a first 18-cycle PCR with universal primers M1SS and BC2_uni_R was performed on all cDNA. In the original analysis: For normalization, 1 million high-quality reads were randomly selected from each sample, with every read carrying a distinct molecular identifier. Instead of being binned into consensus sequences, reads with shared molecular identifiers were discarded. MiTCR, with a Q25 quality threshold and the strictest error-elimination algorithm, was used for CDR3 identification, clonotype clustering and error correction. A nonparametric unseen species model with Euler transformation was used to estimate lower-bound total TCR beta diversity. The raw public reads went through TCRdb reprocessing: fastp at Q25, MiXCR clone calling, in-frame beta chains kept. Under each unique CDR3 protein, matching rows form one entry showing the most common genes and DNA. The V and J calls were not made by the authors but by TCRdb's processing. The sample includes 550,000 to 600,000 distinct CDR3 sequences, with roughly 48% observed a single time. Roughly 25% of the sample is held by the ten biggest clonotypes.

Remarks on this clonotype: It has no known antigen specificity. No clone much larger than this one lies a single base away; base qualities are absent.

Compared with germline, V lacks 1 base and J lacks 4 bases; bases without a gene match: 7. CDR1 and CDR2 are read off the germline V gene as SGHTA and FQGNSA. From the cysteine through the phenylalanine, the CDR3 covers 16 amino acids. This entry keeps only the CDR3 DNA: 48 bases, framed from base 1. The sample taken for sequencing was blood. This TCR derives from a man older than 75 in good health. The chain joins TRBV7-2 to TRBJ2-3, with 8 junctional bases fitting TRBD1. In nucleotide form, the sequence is TGTGCCAGCAGCTTAGTGGGGGCAGGGGGCGCAGATACGCAGTATTTT. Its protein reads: CASSLVGAGGADTQYF.